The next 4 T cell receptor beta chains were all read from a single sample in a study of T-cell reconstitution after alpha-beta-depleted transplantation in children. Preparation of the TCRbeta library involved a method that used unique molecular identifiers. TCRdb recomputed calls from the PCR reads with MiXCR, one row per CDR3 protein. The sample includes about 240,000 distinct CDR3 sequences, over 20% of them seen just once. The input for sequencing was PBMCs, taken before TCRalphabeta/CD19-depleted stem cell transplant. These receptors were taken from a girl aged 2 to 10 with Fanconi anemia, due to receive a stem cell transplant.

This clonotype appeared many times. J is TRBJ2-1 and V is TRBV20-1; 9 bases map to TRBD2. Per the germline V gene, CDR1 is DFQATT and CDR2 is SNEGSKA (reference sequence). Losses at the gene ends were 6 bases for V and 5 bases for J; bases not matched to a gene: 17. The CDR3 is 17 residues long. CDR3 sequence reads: CSALWASGASRNNEQFF. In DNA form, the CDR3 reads TGCAGTGCCCTCTGGGCTAGCGGGGCCTCGAGGAACAATGAGCAGTTCTTC.

CDR3 sequence (DNA): TGTGCCAGCAGCTCGACAGGAGGGACCCAGTACTTC. Protein sequence: CASSSTGGTQYF. This chain links TRBV6-5 with TRBJ2-5; maybe TRBD1 (6 bases). The length of the CDR3 is 12 residues. The V and J ends lost 6 bases and 7 bases respectively, with 12 bases between them. Germline CDR1 and CDR2: MNHEY and SVGAGI.

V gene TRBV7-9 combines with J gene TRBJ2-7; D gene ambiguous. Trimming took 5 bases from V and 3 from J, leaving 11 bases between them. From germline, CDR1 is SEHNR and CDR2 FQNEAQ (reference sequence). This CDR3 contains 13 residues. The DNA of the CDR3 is TGTGCCAGCAGCCACGGGCAAAGCTACGAGCAGTACTTC. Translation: CASSHGQSYEQYF.

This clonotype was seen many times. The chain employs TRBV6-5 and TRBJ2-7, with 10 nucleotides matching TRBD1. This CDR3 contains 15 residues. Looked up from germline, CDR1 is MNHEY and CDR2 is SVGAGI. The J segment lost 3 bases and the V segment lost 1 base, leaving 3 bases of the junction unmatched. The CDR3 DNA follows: TGTGCCAGCAGTTACTTCCGGGACAGGGGCTACGAGCAGTACTTC. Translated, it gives CASSYFRDRGYEQYF.